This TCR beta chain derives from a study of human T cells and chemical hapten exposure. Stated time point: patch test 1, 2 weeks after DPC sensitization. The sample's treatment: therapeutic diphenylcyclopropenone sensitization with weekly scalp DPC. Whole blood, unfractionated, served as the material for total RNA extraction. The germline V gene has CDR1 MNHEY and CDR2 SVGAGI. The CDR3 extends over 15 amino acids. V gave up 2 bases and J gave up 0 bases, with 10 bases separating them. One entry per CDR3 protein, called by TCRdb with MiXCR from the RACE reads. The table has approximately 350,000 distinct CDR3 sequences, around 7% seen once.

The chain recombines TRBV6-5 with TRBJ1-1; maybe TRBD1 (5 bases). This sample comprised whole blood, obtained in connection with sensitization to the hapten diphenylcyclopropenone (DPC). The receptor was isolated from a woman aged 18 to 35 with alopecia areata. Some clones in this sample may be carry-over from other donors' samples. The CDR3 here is CASSYEEGMNTEAFF. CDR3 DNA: TGTGCCAGCAGTTACGAGGAGGGGATGAACACTGAAGCTTTCTTT.